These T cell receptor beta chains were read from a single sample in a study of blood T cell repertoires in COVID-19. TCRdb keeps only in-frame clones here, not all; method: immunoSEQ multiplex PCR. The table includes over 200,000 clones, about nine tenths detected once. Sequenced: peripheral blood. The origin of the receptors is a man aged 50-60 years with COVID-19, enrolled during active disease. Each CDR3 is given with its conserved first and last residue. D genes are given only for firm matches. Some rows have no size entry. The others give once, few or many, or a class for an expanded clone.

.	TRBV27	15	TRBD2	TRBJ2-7	TGTGCCAGCAGTTTATCGACTAGCGGGAGCTACGAGCAGTACTTC	CASSLSTSGSYEQYF
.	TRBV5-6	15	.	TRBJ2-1	TGTGCCAGCAGCTTGTGGGACATAGCCTACAATGAGCAGTTCTTC	CASSLWDIAYNEQFF
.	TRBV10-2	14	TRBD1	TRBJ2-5	TGCGCCAGCAGTGACCCAGGGGGCCAAGAGACCCAGTACTTC	CASSDPGGQETQYF
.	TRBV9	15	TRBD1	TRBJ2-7	TGTGCCAGCAGCAAATATCAAGGGACAGGGAACGAGCAGTACTTC	CASSKYQGTGNEQYF
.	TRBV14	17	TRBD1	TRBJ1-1	TGTGCCAGCAGCCAAATACTCGGGACAGGGCCGAACACTGAAGCTTTCTTT	CASSQILGTGPNTEAFF
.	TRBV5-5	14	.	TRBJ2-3	TGTGCCAGCAGCTCAGCAGGTTCGGTAGATACGCAGTATTTT	CASSSAGSVDTQYF
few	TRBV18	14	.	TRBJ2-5	TGTGCCAGCTCACCAAGGACAGCCCAAGAGACCCAGTACTTC	CASSPRTAQETQYF
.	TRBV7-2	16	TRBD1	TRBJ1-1	TGTGCCAGCAGAAAAGGGGGGGACAGGGTGAACACTGAAGCTTTCTTT	CASRKGGDRVNTEAFF
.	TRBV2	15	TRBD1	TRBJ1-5	TGTGCCAGCAGGGAAAGGGGGGACAGTAATCAGCCCCAGCATTTT	CASRERGDSNQPQHF
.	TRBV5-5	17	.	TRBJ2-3	TGTGCCAGCAGCTTGGCTTCGTCAGTAGGAGGGACAGATACGCAGTATTTT	CASSLASSVGGTDTQYF
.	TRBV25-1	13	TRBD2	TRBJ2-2	TGTGCCAGTTCGCTAGCGGGCACCGGGGAGCTGTTTTTT	CASSLAGTGELFF
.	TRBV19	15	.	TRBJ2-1	TGTGCCAGTAGTATAACCGGGAGCAACTACAATGAGCAGTTCTTC	CASSITGSNYNEQFF
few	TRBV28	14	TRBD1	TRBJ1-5	TGTGCCAGCAGTACAGGGGGCGCTGGGCAGCCCCAGCATTTT	CASSTGGAGQPQHF
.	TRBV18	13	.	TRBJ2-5	TGTGCCAGCTCAGCGACAGGTCTTGAGACCCAGTACTTC	CASSATGLETQYF
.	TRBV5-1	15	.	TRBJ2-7	TGCGCCAGCAGCTCAGGGACTGCAAAATCCTACGAGCAGTACTTC	CASSSGTAKSYEQYF
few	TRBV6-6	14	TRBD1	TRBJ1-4	TGTGCCAGCAGTGATACAGGGGTCAATGAAAAACTGTTTTTT	CASSDTGVNEKLFF
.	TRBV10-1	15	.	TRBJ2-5	TGCGCCAGCAGTGAGTCGCCGGGACAACGGGAGACCCAGTACTTC	CASSESPGQRETQYF